This record looks at one TCR beta chain sequence and its context. These data are taken from a study of blood T cell repertoires in COVID-19. This table comes from immunoSEQ multiplex PCR, and its TCRdb copy is limited to in-frame clones, with some not included. The repertoire includes around 71,000 clones, more than 60% of them detected once, and 25% to 30% sits in the top ten. The CDR3 contains 13 residues. The V end lost 10 bases, the J end lost 3 bases, and 15 bases lay between the germline ends. Germline V gene lookup returns CDR1 SEHNR and CDR2 FQNEAQ (reference sequence). The sequence came from a woman aged 80 or older with active or convalescent COVID-19. The J gene is TRBJ1-2, the V gene TRBV7-9, with D possibly being TRBD1 (6 bases). The sample taken for sequencing was peripheral blood. CDR3 protein: CATLRGADYGYTF. The DNA of the CDR3 is TGTGCCACTCTACGGGGGGCCGACTATGGCTACACCTTC.